The T cell receptor beta chain described here comes from a study of blood T cell repertoires in COVID-19. Study-wide background: The origin of the acute and convalescent COVID-19 samples was the United States, Italy and Spain.

The CDR3 spans 15 residues. Looked up from germline, CDR1 is SQVTM and CDR2 is ANQGSEA. Trimming left V 7 bases short and J 0 bases short, with 13 bases between. The authors' processing: By means of reference gene primer amplification, nucleated cell counts were estimated. The table came from immunoSEQ multiplex PCR; TCRdb's copy has only in-frame clones and leaves some out. V, J and clone size were drawn from that table, and D and trimming were deduced from the DNA. This sample yields around 60,000 clones, of which roughly four fifths are seen a single time; 28% belongs to the top ten. The sequenced sample was peripheral blood. The chain has TRBV29-1 and TRBJ2-6, with D unclear. This TCR was recovered from a woman aged 80 or older with acute or convalescent COVID-19. CDR3 nucleotide sequence: TGCAGCGCCGCTCTAATTTCCTCTGGGGCCAACGTCCTGACTTTC. It translates to CSAALISSGANVLTF.